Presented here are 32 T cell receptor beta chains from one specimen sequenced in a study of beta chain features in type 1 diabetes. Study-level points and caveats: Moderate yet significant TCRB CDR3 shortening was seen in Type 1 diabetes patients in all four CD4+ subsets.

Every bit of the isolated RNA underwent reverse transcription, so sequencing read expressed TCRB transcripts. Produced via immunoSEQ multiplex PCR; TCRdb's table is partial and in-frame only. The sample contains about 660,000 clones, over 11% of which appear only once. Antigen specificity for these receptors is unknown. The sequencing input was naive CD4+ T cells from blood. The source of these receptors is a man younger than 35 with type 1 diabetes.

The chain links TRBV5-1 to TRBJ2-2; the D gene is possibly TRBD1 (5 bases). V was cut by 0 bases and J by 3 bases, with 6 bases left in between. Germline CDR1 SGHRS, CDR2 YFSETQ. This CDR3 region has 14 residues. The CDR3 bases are TGCGCCAGCAGCTTGGAGGGGTACACCGGGGAGCTGTTTTTT. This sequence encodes CASSLEGYTGELFF.

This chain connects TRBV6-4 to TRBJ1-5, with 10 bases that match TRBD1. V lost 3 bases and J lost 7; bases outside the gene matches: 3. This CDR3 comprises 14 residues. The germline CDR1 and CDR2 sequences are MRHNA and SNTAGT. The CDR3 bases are TGTGCCAGCAGTGAGGGACAGGGGACCCAGCCCCAGCATTTT. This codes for CASSEGQGTQPQHF.

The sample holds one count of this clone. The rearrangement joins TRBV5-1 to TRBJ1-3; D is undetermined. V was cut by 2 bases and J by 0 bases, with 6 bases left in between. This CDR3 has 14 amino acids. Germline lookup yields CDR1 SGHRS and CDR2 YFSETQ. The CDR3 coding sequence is TGCGCCAGCAGCTTCGACGGCTCTGGAAACACCATATATTTT. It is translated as CASSFDGSGNTIYF.

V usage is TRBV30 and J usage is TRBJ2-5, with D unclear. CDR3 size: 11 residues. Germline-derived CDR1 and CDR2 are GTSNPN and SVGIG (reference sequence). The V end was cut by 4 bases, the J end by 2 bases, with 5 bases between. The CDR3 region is CAWTPQETQYF. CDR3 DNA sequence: TGTGCCTGGACCCCTCAAGAGACCCAGTACTTC.

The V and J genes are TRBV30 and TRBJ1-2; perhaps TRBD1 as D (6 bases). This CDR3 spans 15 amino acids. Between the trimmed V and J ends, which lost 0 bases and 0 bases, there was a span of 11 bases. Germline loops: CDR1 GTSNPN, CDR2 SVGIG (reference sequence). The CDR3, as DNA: TGTGCCTGGAGTGTTTACCCAGGGGCTAACTATGGCTACACCTTC. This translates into CAWSVYPGANYGYTF.

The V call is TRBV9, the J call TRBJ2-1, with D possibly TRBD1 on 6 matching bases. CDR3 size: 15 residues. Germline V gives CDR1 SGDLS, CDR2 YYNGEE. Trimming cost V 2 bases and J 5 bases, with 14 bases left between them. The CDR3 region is CASSVTPAGDNEQFF. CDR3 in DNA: TGTGCCAGCAGCGTTACTCCCGCAGGGGACAATGAGCAGTTCTTC.

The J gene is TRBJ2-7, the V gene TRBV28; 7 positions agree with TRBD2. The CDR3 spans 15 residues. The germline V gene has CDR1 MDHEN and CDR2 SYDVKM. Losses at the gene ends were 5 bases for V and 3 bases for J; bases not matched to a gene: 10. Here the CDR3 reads CASSTISGNLYEQYF. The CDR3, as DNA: TGTGCCAGCAGTACCATCAGCGGGAACCTCTACGAGCAGTACTTC. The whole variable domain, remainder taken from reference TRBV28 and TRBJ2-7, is DVKVTQSSRYLVKRTGEKVFLECVQDMDHENMFWYRQDPGLGLRLIYFSYDVKMKEKGDIPEGYSVSREKKERFSLILESASTNQTSMYLCASSTISGNLYEQYFGPGTRLTVT.

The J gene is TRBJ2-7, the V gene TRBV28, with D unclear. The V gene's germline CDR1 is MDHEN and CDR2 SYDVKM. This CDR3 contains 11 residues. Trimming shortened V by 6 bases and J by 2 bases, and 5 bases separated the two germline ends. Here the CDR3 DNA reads TGTGCCAGCAGGGACCCCTACGAGCAGTACTTC. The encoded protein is CASRDPYEQYF. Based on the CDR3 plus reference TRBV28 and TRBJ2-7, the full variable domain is DVKVTQSSRYLVKRTGEKVFLECVQDMDHENMFWYRQDPGLGLRLIYFSYDVKMKEKGDIPEGYSVSREKKERFSLILESASTNQTSMYLCASRDPYEQYFGPGTRLTVT.

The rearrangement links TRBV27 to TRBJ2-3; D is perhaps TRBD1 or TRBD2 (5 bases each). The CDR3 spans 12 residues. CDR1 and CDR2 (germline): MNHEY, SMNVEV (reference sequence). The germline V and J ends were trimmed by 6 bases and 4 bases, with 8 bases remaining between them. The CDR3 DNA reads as TGTGCCAGCAGGGGGACCTCAGATACGCAGTATTTT. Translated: CASRGTSDTQYF.

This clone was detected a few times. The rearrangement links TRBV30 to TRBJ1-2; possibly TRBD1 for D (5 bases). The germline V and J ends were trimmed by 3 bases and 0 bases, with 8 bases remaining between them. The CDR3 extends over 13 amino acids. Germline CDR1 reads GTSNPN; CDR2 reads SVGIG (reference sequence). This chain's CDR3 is CAWRGGPNYGYTF. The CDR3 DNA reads TGTGCCTGGAGGGGGGGACCTAACTATGGCTACACCTTC. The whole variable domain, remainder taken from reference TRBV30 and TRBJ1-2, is SQTIHQWPATLVQPVGSPLSLECTVEGTSNPNLYWYRQAAGRGLQLLFYSVGIGQISSEVPQNLSASRPQDRQFILSSKKLLLSDSGFYLCAWRGGPNYGYTFGSGTRLTVV.

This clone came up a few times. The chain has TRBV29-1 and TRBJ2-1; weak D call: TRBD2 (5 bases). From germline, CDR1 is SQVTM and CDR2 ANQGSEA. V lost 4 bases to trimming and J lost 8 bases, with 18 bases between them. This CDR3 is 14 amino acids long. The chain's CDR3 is CSVVGVLLTDEQFF. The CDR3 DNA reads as TGCAGCGTTGTGGGAGTTCTCCTCACGGATGAGCAGTTCTTC.

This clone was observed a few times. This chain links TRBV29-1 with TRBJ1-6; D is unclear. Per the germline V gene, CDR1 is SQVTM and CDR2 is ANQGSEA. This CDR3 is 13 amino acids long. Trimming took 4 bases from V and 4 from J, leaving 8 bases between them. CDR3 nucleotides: TGCAGCGTTGGAGACCAGTATAATTCACCCCTCCACTTT. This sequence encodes CSVGDQYNSPLHF.

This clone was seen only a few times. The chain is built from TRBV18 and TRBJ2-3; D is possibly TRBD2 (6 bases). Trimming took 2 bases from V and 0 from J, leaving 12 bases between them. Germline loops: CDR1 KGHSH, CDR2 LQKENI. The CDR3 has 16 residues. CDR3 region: CASSPSRGTSTDTQYF. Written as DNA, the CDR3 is TGTGCCAGCTCACCATCGCGCGGGACTAGCACAGATACGCAGTATTTT. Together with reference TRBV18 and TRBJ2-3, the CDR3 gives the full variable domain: NAGVMQNPRHLVRRRGQEARLRCSPMKGHSHVYWYRQLPEEGLKFMVYLQKENIIDESGMPKERFSAEFPKEGPSILRIQQVVRGDSAAYFCASSPSRGTSTDTQYFGPGTRLTVL.

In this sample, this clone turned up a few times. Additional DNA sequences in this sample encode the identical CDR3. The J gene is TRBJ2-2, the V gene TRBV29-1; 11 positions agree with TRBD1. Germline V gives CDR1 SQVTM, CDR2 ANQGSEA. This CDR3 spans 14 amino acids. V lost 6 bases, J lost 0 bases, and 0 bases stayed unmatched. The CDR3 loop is CSVGQGANTGELFF. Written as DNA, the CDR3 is TGCAGCGTGGGACAGGGGGCGAACACCGGGGAGCTGTTTTTT.

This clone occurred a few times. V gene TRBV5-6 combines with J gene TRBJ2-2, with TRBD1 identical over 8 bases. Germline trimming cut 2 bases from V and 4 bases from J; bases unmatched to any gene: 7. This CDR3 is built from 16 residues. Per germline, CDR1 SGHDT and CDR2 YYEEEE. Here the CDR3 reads CASSFGRGRRTGELFF. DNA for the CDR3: TGTGCCAGCAGCTTCGGCAGGGGGCGTCGCACCGGGGAGCTGTTTTTT. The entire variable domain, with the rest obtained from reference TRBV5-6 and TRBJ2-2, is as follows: DAGVTQSPTHLIKTRGQQVTLRCSPKSGHDTVSWYQQALGQGPQFIFQYYEEEERQRGNFPDRFSGHQFPNYSSELNVNALLLGDSALYLCASSFGRGRRTGELFFGEGSRLTVL.

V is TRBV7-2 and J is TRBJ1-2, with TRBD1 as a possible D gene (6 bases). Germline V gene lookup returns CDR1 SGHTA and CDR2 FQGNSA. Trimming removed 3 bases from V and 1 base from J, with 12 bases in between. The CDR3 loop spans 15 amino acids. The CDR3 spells CASSFGGQINYGYTF. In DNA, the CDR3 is TGTGCCAGCAGCTTTGGGGGGCAGATTAACTATGGCTACACCTTC.

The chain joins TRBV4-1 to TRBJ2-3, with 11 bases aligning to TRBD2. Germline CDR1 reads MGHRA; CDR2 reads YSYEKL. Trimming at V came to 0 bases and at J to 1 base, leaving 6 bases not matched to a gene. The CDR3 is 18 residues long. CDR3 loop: CASSQERGTSGRTDTQYF. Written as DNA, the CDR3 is TGCGCCAGCAGCCAAGAAAGGGGGACTAGCGGACGCACAGATACGCAGTATTTT.

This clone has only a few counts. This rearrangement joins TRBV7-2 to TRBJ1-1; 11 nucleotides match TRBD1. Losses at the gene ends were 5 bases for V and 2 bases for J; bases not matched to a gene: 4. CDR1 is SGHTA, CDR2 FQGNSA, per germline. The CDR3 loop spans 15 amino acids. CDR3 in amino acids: CASSPWTGGNTEAFF. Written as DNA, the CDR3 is TGTGCCAGCAGCCCTTGGACAGGGGGCAACACTGAAGCTTTCTTT.

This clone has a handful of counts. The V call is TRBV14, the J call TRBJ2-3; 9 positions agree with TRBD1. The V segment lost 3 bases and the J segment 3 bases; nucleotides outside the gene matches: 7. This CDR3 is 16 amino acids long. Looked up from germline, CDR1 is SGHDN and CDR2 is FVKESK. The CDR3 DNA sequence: TGTGCCAGCAGCCATTACAGGGGGCTAGAGACAGATACGCAGTATTTT. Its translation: CASSHYRGLETDTQYF.

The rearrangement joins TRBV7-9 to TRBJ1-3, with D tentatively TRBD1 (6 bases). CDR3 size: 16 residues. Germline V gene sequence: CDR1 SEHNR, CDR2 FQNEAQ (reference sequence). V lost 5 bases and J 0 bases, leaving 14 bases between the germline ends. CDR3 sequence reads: CASSPSRGGSGNTIYF. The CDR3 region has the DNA TGTGCCAGCAGCCCTAGCCGAGGGGGCTCTGGAAACACCATATATTTT.

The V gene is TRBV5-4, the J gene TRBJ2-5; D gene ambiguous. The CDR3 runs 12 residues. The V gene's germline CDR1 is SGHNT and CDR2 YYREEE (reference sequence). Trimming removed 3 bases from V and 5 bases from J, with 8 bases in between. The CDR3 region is CASSWGVETQYF. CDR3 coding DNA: TGTGCCAGCAGCTGGGGTGTTGAGACCCAGTACTTC.

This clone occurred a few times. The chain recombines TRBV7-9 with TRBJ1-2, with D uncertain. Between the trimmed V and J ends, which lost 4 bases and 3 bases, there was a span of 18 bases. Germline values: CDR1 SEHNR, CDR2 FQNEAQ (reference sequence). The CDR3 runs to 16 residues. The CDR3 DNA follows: TGTGCCAGCAGCTCCCGAGGCGGGAGAGGAGACTATGGCTACACCTTC. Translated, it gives CASSSRGGRGDYGYTF.

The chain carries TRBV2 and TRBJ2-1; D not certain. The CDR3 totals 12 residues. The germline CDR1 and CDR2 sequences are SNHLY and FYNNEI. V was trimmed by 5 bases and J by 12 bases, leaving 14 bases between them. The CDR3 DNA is TGTGCCAGCAGTCCCGGATCCCTCGGGCAGTTCTTC. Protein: CASSPGSLGQFF.

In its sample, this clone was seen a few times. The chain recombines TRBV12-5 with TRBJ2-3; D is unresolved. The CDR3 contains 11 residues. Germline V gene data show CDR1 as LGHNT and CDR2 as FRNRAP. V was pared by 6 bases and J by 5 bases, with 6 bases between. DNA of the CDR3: TGTGCTAGTGGCCGGCTAGATACGCAGTATTTT. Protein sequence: CASGRLDTQYF.

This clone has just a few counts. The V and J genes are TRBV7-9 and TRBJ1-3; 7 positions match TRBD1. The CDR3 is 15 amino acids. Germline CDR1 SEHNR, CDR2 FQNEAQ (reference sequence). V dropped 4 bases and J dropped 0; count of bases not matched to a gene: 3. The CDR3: CASSSRGYSGNTIYF. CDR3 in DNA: TGTGCCAGCAGCTCCAGGGGGTACTCTGGAAACACCATATATTTT.

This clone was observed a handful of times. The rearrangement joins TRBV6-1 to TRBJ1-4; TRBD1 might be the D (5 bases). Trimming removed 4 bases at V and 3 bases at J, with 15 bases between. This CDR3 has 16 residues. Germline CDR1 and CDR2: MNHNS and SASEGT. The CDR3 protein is CASSAKGRGANEKLFF. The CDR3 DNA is TGTGCCAGCAGTGCCAAGGGGAGAGGGGCTAATGAAAAACTGTTTTTT.

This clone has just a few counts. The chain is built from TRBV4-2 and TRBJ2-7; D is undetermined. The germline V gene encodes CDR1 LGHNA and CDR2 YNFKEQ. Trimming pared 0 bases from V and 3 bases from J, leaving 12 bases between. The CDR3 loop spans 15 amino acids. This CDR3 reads CASSQDRAGLYEQYF. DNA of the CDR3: TGTGCCAGCAGCCAAGATAGGGCAGGTCTCTACGAGCAGTACTTC.

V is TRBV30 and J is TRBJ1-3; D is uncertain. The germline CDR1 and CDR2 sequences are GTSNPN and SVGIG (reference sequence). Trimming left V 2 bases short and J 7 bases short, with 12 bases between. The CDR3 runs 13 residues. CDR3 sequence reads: CAWSRRALNTIYF. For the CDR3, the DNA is TGTGCCTGGAGTAGAAGGGCTTTGAACACCATATATTTT.

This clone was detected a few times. The CDR3 DNA is TGTGCCTGGAGTCTACAGGGGAACCAGGGCTACACCTTC. Translation gives CAWSLQGNQGYTF. This chain joins TRBV30 and TRBJ1-2, with 7 positions matching TRBD1. V lost 2 bases and J lost 8; bases outside the gene matches: 8. CDR1 is GTSNPN, CDR2 SVGIG, per germline (reference sequence). The CDR3 is made up of 13 amino acids.

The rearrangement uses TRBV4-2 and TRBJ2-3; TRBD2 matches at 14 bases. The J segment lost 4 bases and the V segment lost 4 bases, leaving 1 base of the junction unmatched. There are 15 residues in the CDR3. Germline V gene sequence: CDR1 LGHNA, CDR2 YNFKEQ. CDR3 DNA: TGTGCCAGCAGCCGGGGACTAGCGGGAGCAGATACGCAGTATTTT. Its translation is CASSRGLAGADTQYF.

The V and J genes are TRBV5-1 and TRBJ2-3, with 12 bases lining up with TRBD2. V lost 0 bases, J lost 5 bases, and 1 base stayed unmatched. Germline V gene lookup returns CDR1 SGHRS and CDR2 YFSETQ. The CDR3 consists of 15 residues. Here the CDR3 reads CASSLVLAGGDTQYF. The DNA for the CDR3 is TGCGCCAGCAGCTTGGTACTAGCGGGGGGAGATACGCAGTATTTT. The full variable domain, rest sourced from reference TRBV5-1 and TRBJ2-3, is KAGVTQTPRYLIKTRGQQVTLSCSPISGHRSVSWYQQTPGQGLQFLFEYFSETQRNKGNFPGRFSGRQFSNSRSEMNVSTLELGDSALYLCASSLVLAGGDTQYFGPGTRLTVL.

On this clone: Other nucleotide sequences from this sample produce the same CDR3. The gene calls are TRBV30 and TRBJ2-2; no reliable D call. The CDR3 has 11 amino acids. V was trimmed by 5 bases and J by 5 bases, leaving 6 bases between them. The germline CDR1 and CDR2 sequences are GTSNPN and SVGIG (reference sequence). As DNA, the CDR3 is TGTGCCTGGGGCAGGACCGGGGAGCTGTTTTTT. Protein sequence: CAWGRTGELFF.